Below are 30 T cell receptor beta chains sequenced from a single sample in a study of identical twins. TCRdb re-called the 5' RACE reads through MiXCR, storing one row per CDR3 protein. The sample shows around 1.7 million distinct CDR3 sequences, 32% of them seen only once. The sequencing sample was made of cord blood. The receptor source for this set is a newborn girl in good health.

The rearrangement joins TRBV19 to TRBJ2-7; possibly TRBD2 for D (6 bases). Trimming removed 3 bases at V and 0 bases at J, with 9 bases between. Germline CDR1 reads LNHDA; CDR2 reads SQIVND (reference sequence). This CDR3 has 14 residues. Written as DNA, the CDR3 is TGTGCCAGTAGTATCGGTAGCGGCTCCTACGAGCAGTACTTC. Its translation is CASSIGSGSYEQYF.

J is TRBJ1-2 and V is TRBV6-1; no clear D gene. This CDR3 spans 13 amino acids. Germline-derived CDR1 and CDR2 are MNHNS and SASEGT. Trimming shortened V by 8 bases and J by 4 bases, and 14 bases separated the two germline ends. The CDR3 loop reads CASSGRVSYGYTF. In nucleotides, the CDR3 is TGTGCCAGCTCTGGGCGGGTCTCCTATGGCTACACCTTC.

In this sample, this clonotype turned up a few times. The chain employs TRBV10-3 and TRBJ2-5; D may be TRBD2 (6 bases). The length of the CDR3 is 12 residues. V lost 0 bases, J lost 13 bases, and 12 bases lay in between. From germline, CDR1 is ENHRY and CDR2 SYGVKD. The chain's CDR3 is CAISESTGELYF. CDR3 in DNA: TGTGCCATCAGTGAGTCGACGGGAGAGCTGTACTTC.

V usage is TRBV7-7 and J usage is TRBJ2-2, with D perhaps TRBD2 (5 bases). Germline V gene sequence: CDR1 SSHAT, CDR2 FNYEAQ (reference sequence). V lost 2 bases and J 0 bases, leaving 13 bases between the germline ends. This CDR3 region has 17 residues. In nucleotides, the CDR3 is TGTGCCAGCAGCTTACACGGCCTAGCTCCGAACACCGGGGAGCTGTTTTTT. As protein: CASSLHGLAPNTGELFF.

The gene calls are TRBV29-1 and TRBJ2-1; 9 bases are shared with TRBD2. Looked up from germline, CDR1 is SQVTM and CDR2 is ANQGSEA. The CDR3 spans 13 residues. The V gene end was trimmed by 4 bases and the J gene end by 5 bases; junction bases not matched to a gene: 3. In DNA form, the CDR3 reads TGCAGCGTTGGACTAGCGGTTCACAATGAGCAGTTCTTC. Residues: CSVGLAVHNEQFF.

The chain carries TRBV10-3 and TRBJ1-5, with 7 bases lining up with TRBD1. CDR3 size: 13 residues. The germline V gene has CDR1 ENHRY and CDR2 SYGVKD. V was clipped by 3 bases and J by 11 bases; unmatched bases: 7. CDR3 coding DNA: TGTGCCATCAGTGAAGGGACAGACCTTGCCCAGCATTTT. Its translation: CAISEGTDLAQHF.

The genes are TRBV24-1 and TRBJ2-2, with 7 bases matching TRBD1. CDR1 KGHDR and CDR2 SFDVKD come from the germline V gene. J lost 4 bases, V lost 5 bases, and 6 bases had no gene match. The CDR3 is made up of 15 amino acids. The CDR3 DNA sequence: TGTGCCACCAGTGGTCCCGGGACAGTCACCGGGGAGCTGTTTTTT. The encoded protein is CATSGPGTVTGELFF.

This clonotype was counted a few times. The CDR3 DNA is TGCAGTGCTACACCCCCGAATGGCTACACCTTC. Its protein product is CSATPPNGYTF. The chain recombines TRBV20-1 with TRBJ1-2; D remains unclear. The V end was cut by 4 bases, the J end by 6 bases, with 9 bases between. The CDR3 is 11 residues long. The germline V gene encodes CDR1 DFQATT and CDR2 SNEGSKA (reference sequence).

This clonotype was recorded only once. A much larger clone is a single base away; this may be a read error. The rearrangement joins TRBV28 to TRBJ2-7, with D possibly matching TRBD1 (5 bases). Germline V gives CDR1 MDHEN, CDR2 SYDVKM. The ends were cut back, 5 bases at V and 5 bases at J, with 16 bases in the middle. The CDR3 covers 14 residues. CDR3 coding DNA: TGTGCCAGCAGTCAGACAGATTGGGGTGACGAGCAGTACTTC. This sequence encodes CASSQTDWGDEQYF.

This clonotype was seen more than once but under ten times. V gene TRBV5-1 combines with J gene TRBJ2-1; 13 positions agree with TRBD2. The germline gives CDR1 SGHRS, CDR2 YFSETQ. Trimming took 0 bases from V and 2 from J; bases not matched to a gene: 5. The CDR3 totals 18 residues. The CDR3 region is CASSLAPTSGGTYNEQFF. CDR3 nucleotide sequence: TGCGCCAGCAGCTTGGCCCCGACTAGCGGGGGGACCTACAATGAGCAGTTCTTC.

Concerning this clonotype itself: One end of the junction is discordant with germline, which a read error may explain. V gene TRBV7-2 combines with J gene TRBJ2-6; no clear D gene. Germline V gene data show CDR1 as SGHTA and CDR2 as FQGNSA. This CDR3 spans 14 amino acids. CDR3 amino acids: CASSSSSVANVLTF. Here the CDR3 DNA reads TGTGCCAGCAGCTCCTCATCTGTGGCCAACGTCCTGACTTTC.

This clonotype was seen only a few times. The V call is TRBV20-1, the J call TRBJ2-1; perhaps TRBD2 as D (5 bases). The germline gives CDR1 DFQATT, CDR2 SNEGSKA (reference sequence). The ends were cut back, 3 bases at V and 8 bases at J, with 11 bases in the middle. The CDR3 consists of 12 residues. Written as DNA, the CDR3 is TGCAGTGCTAGGAAGGCTAGCTATGAGCAGTTCTTC. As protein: CSARKASYEQFF.

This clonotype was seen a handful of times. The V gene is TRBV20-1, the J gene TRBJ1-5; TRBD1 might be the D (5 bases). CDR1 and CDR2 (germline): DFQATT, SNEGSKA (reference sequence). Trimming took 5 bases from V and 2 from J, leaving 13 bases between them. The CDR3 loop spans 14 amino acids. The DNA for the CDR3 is TGCAGTGCTTATACTGGGGCGGGCAATCAGCCCCAGCATTTT. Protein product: CSAYTGAGNQPQHF.

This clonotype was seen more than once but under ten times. The CDR3 nucleotides read TGTGCCAGCAGCCAAACTAGCGGGAAAACTACCTACAATGAGCAGTTCTTC. Translation gives CASSQTSGKTTYNEQFF. The chain has TRBV4-2 and TRBJ2-1, with 10 bases matching TRBD2. After removal of 2 bases from V and 2 bases from J, the junction contained 6 bases not matched to a gene. This CDR3 is 17 amino acids long. Germline CDR1 reads LGHNA; CDR2 reads YNFKEQ.

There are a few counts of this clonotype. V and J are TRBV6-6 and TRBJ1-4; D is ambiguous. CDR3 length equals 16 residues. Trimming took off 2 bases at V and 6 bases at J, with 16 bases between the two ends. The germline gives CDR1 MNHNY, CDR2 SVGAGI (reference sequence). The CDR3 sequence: CASSYPTQTVHEKLFF. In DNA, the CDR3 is TGTGCCAGCAGTTACCCAACACAGACCGTGCATGAAAAACTGTTTTTT.

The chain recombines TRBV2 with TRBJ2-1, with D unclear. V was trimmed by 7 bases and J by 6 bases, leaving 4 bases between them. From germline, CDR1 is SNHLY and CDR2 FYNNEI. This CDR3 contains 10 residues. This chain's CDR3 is CASKINEQFF. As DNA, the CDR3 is TGTGCCAGCAAAATCAATGAGCAGTTCTTC.

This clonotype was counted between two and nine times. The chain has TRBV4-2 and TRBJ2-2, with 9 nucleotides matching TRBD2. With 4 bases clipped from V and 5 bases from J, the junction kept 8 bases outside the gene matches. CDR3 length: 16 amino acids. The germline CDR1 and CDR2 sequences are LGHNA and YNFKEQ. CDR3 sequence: CASSRERGVVTGELFF. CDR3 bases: TGTGCCAGCAGCCGTGAGCGGGGGGTAGTGACCGGGGAGCTGTTTTTT.

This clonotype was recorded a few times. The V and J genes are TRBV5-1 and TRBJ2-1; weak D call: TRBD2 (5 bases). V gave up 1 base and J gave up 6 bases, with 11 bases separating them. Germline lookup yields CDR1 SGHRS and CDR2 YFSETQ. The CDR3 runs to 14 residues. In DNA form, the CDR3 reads TGCGCCAGCAGCTTGAATAGGGAGATCAATGAGCAGTTCTTC. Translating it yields CASSLNREINEQFF. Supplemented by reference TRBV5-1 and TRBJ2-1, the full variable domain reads KAGVTQTPRYLIKTRGQQVTLSCSPISGHRSVSWYQQTPGQGLQFLFEYFSETQRNKGNFPGRFSGRQFSNSRSEMNVSTLELGDSALYLCASSLNREINEQFFGPGTRLTVL.

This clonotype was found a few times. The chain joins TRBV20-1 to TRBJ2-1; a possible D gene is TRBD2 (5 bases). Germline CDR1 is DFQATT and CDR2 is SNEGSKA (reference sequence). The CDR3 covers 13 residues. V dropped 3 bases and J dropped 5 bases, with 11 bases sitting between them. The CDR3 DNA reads TGCAGTGCTAGTAGGCGGGTACACAATGAGCAGTTCTTC. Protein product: CSASRRVHNEQFF.

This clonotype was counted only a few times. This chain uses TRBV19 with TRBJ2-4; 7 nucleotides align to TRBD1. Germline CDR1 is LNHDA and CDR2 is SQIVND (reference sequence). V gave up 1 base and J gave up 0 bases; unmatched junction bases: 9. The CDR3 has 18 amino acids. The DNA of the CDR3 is TGTGCCAGTAGTATAGGCCCCGGGACAGAGTTAGCCAAAAACATTCAGTACTTC. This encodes CASSIGPGTELAKNIQYF.

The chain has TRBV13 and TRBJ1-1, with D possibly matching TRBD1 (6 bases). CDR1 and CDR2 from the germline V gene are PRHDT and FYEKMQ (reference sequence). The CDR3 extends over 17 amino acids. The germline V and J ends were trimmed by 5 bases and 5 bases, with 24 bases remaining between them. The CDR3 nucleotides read TGTGCCAGCAGCACTCTCGACAGGCACCAATGGGGGACTGAAGCTTTCTTT. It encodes CASSTLDRHQWGTEAFF.

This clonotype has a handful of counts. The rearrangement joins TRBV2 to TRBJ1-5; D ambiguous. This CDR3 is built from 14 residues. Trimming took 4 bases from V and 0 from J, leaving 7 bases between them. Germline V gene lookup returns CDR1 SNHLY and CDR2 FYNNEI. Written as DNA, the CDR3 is TGTGCCAGCAGTGGTGAGAATAGCAATCAGCCCCAGCATTTT. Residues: CASSGENSNQPQHF.

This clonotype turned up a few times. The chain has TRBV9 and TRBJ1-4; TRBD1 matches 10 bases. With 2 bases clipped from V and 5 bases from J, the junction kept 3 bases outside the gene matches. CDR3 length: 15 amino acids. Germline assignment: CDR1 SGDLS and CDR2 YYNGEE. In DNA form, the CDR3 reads TGTGCCAGCAGCGTCGACAGGGGGCGGAATGAAAAACTGTTTTTT. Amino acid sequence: CASSVDRGRNEKLFF.

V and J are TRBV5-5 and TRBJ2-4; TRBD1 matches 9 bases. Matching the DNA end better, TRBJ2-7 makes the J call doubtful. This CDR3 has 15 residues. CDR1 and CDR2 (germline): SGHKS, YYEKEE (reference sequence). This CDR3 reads CASSLLGQGSHEQYF. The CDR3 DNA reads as TGTGCCAGCAGCTTGCTAGGACAGGGGTCGCACGAGCAGTACTTC.

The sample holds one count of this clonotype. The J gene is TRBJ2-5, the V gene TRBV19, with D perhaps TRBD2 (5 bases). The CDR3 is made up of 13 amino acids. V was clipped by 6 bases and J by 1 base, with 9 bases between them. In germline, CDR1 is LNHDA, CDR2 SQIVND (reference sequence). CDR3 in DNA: TGTGCCAGTAGGCTAGCAGCCCAAGAGACCCAGTACTTC. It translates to CASRLAAQETQYF.

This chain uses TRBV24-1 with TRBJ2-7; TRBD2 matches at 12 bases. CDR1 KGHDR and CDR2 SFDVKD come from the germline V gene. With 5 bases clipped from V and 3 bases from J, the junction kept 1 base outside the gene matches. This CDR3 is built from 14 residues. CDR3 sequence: CATSGTSGDYEQYF. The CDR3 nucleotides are TGTGCCACCAGTGGGACTAGCGGGGACTACGAGCAGTACTTC.

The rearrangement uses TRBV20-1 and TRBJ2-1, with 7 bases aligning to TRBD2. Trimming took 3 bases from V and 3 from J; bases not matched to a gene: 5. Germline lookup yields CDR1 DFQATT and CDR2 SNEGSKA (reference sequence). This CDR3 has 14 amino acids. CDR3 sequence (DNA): TGCAGTGCTAGCCAGCGGGGCCGCTACAATGAGCAGTTCTTC. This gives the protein CSASQRGRYNEQFF.

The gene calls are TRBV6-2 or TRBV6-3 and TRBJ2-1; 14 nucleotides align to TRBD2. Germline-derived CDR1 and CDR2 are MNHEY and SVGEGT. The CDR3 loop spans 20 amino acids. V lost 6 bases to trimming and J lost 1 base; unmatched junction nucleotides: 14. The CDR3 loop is CASSPRPGLAGVGSYNEQFF. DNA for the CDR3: TGTGCCAGCAGCCCTCGTCCGGGACTAGCGGGGGTAGGGTCCTACAATGAGCAGTTCTTC.

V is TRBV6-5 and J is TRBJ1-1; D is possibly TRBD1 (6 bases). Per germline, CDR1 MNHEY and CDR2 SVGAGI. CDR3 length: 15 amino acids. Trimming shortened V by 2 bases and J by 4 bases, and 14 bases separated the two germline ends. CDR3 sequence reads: CASSYRGLGGTEAFF. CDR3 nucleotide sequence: TGTGCCAGCAGTTACCGGGGCTTAGGGGGCACTGAAGCTTTCTTT.

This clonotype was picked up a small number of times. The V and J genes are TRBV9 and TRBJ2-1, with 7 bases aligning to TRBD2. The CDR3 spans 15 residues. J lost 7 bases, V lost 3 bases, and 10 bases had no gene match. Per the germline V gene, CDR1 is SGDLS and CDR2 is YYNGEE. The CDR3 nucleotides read TGTGCCAGCAGCGCCAATCAGCGGGGACGGAATGAGCAGTTCTTC. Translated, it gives CASSANQRGRNEQFF.